This T cell receptor beta chain was recorded in a study of T-cell memory formation after mild COVID-19. Study in general: Clusters were largely donor specific.

TCRdb re-analysed the 5' RACE reads in MiXCR, keeping a single row per CDR3 protein. The sample has hundreds of thousands of distinct CDR3 sequences; around 15% are singletons. The sequence was collected from a man between 18 and 29 years old who had mild COVID-19 (a few samples of this study predate the infection). Cell type and time point are not known. Sequencing input: PBMCs or a T cell subset sorted from them (not recorded which).

CDR3 residues: CASRWSSYNEQFF. DNA for the CDR3: TGTGCCAGCCGTTGGAGCTCCTACAATGAGCAGTTCTTC. The genes are TRBV7-2 and TRBJ2-1; D ambiguous. Looked up from germline, CDR1 is SGHTA and CDR2 is FQGNSA. The germline V and J ends were trimmed by 8 bases and 0 bases, with 8 bases remaining between them. This CDR3 comprises 13 residues.